These T cell receptor beta chains were read from a single sample in a study of a mutant IDH1 vaccine in newly diagnosed glioma. TCRdb keeps only in-frame clones here, not all; method: immunoSEQ multiplex PCR. Of tens of thousands of clones listed, around three quarters are singletons. The source material was PBMCs, sampled from a glioma patient treated with radiotherapy, temozolomide or both. These TCRs come from a woman aged 40 to 55 with glioma. Each CDR3 is given with its conserved first and last residue. A D gene is named only where the DNA matches it firmly. Only some rows state a clone size, as once, few, many or a class for expanded clones.

j_call clone_size d_call v_call cdr3_aa cdr3_nt
TRBJ1-5 few . TRBV7-8 CASSLAWNSQPQHF TGTGCCAGCAGCTTAGCGTGGAACTCTCAGCCCCAGCATTTT
TRBJ2-7 . . TRBV9 CASSVGGRGNEQYF TGTGCCAGCAGCGTAGGGGGCAGGGGAAACGAGCAGTACTTC
TRBJ2-7 . . TRBV6-6 CASSYPGPRGGDEQYF TGTGCCAGCAGTTACCCCGGGCCGCGGGGTGGGGACGAGCAGTACTTC
TRBJ1-1 . . TRBV4-2 CASSQGGRAQLGTEAFF TGTGCCAGCAGCCAAGGGGGGAGGGCCCAGCTGGGCACTGAAGCTTTCTTT
TRBJ2-7 . . TRBV12-5 CASGDYEQYF TGTGCTAGTGGCGACTACGAGCAGTACTTC
TRBJ1-1 . TRBD1 TRBV7-9 CASGSTGDGTEAFF TGTGCCAGCGGATCGACAGGGGACGGCACTGAAGCTTTCTTT
TRBJ2-1 . TRBD2 TRBV29-1 CSVGTSGTNEQFF TGCAGCGTTGGGACTAGCGGAACCAATGAGCAGTTCTTC
TRBJ2-2 . . TRBV7-3 CASSKLGLNTGELFF TGTGCCAGCAGTAAACTGGGACTGAACACCGGGGAGCTGTTTTTT
TRBJ1-5 . . TRBV4-3 CASSQDVEVQPQHF TGCGCCAGCAGCCAAGATGTCGAGGTTCAGCCCCAGCATTTT
TRBJ1-1 . TRBD1 TRBV7-9 CASSAWTGMNTEAFF TGTGCCAGCAGCGCCTGGACAGGGATGAACACTGAAGCTTTCTTT
TRBJ2-2 . . TRBV2 CASNIKRGELFF TGTGCCAGCAATATTAAGAGAGGGGAGCTGTTTTTT
TRBJ1-5 . TRBD1 TRBV7-9 CASSLTRGTDSNQPQHF TGTGCCAGCAGCTTAACGCGGGGGACAGATAGCAATCAGCCCCAGCATTTT
TRBJ2-6 . . TRBV2 CASGGSSGANVLTF TGTGCCAGCGGGGGGAGCTCTGGGGCCAACGTCCTGACTTTC
TRBJ2-7 once TRBD1 TRBV5-1 CASSVGDRYYEQYF TGCGCCAGCAGCGTCGGGGACAGGTACTACGAGCAGTACTTC
TRBJ2-1 . TRBD2 TRBV6-1 CASSHSGGANEQFF TGTGCCAGCAGTCACAGCGGGGGGGCCAATGAGCAGTTCTTC
TRBJ2-7 . TRBD2 TRBV2 CASTGGSSYEQYF TGTGCCAGCACGGGGGGGAGCTCCTACGAGCAGTACTTC
TRBJ1-4 . . TRBV10-3 CAISAGATNEKLFF TGTGCCATCAGTGCCGGTGCAACTAATGAAAAACTGTTTTTT
TRBJ2-1 . TRBD2 TRBV25-1 CASTRGGLGEQFF TGTGCCAGCACTCGGGGGGGGCTGGGTGAGCAGTTCTTC
TRBJ1-5 . . TRBV4-3 CASSQDPNRGNQPQHF TGCGCCAGCAGCCAAGATCCCAACAGGGGCAATCAGCCCCAGCATTTT
TRBJ2-1 . . TRBV10-3 CASQGRGGFSYNEQFF TGTGCCTCACAGGGGCGTGGGGGGTTTTCCTACAATGAGCAGTTCTTC
TRBJ1-1 . TRBD1 TRBV4-2 CASSQLVPGQGGLTEAFF TGTGCCAGCAGCCAACTGGTCCCGGGACAGGGAGGGTTAACTGAAGCTTTCTTT
TRBJ1-1 . . TRBV21-1 CASSKDPGQNMNTEAFF TGTGCCAGCAGCAAGGACCCGGGACAGAACATGAACACTGAAGCTTTCTTT
TRBJ2-3 . TRBD1 TRBV7-2 CASSPGTGGAYVDTQYF TGTGCCAGCAGCCCGGGGACAGGGGGCGCCTATGTGGATACGCAGTATTTT
TRBJ2-2 . TRBD2 TRBV6-1 CASSDLGGGNTGELFF TGTGCCAGCAGTGACCTCGGCGGGGGAAACACCGGGGAGCTGTTTTTT
TRBJ1-5 . . TRBV4-3 CASSQDLAGRDQPQHF TGCGCCAGCAGCCAAGATCTAGCGGGTAGGGATCAGCCCCAGCATTTT
TRBJ2-1 . . TRBV11-3 CASSLGTGAVEQFF TGTGCCAGCAGCTTAGGGACGGGGGCGGTTGAGCAGTTCTTC